The rows below give T cell receptor beta chains drawn from one sample of a study of blood T cell repertoires in COVID-19. The repertoire was sequenced with immunoSEQ multiplex PCR; TCRdb's copy has only in-frame clones and lacks some. The table lists under 400,000 clones, almost 90% of them singletons. Material: peripheral blood. The receptors come from a woman in her twenties or thirties with COVID-19, enrolled during active disease. Each CDR3 is given with its conserved first and last residue. The order of the fields is V gene, clone size, D gene, J gene, CDR3 DNA, CDR3 protein. The D gene is left open where the match is weak. Size tells how often a clone was seen (once, few, many) or the class of an expanded clone, and some rows leave it out.

TRBV29-1,NA,NA,TRBJ2-5,TGCAGCGTTGGACTTGCGTTGGAGACCCAGTACTTC,CSVGLALETQYF
TRBV5-1,NA,TRBD2,TRBJ2-7,TGCGCCAGCAGCCTTGGGACTAGAAGTCGCTCCTACGAGCAGTACTTC,CASSLGTRSRSYEQYF
TRBV3-1/TRBV3-2,NA,NA,TRBJ1-1,TGTGCCAGCAGCCAAGTCTTGACAGTGAACACTGAAGCTTTCTTT,CASSQVLTVNTEAFF
TRBV15,NA,NA,TRBJ2-3,TGTGCCACCAGCAGAGTAGGGGTATCAGATACGCAGTATTTT,CATSRVGVSDTQYF
TRBV3-1/TRBV3-2,NA,NA,TRBJ1-3,TGTGCCAGCAGCCAAGGGGGAGCTCTAAGCTCTGGAAACACCATATATTTT,CASSQGGALSSGNTIYF
TRBV7-3,NA,NA,TRBJ2-7,TGTGCCAGCAGCTTATACCAGAACTACGAGCAGTACTTC,CASSLYQNYEQYF
TRBV7-2,NA,TRBD1,TRBJ1-2,TGTGCCAGCAGCTTAGCTCCGGGACAGCAACCCGGCTACACCTTC,CASSLAPGQQPGYTF
TRBV24-1,NA,NA,TRBJ2-1,TGTGCCACCAGTGATGGGGGGCGGGGGTCCTCCTACAATGAGCAGTTCTTC,CATSDGGRGSSYNEQFF
TRBV24-1,NA,NA,TRBJ2-6,TGTGCCACCAGTGACCTCGGACAGGGAGGGAGCGTCCTGACTTTC,CATSDLGQGGSVLTF
TRBV18,NA,TRBD1,TRBJ1-4,TGTGCCAGCTCACTTCCGGGACAGGGGCTTCGAAAACTGTTTTTT,CASSLPGQGLRKLFF
TRBV12-3/TRBV12-4,NA,TRBD2,TRBJ2-7,TGTGCCAGCAGTCCCGGGGGGGCCTACGAGCAGTACTTC,CASSPGGAYEQYF
TRBV5-1,NA,NA,TRBJ2-7,TGCGCCAGCAGCTTGGACTATGACCCAACGTTCTTGATGTACGAGCAGTACTTC,CASSLDYDPTFLMYEQYF
TRBV6-5,few,NA,TRBJ2-1,TGTGCCAGCGGAGTAAGCGAGTCTGGCAATGAGCAGTTCTTC,CASGVSESGNEQFF
TRBV11-2,NA,NA,TRBJ1-1,TGTGCCAGCAGCTTTTCGACTGAAGCTTTCTTT,CASSFSTEAFF
TRBV18,NA,NA,TRBJ1-1,TGTGCCAGCTCACCAGAACGCGCCGTACACACTGAAGCTTTCTTT,CASSPERAVHTEAFF
TRBV28,NA,TRBD1,TRBJ1-2,TGTGCCACCCATAAAACTGGGACAGGGTATGGCTACACCTTC,CATHKTGTGYGYTF
TRBV11-2,NA,NA,TRBJ1-4,TGTGCCAGCAGCCAGGTAGCTAATGAAAAACTGTTTTTT,CASSQVANEKLFF
TRBV6-2/TRBV6-3,NA,TRBD2,TRBJ2-1,TGTGCCAGCAGTACGCGGACTAGCGGGAGAATCGGTAATGAGCAGTTCTTC,CASSTRTSGRIGNEQFF
TRBV6-5,NA,NA,TRBJ2-2,TGTGCCAGCAGTCCTAGCTGGGGCACCGGGGAGCTGTTTTTT,CASSPSWGTGELFF
TRBV3-1/TRBV3-2,NA,TRBD2,TRBJ2-7,TGTGCCAGCAGCCAGGCGGGAGTGGCCTACGAGCAGTACTTC,CASSQAGVAYEQYF
TRBV6-5,NA,TRBD2,TRBJ2-1,TGTGCCAGCTCGGGGACTAGCCCTTACAATGAGCAGTTCTTC,CASSGTSPYNEQFF
TRBV2,NA,NA,TRBJ1-6,TGTGCCAGCAGAGCTACAACAGGGAACTATAATTCACCCCTCCACTTT,CASRATTGNYNSPLHF
TRBV4-1,NA,NA,TRBJ1-2,TGCGCCAGCAGCCAACCGGGACAAGGACCGGGCGGCTACACCTTC,CASSQPGQGPGGYTF
TRBV9,NA,NA,TRBJ2-3,TGTGCCAGCAGCGTAGGGGTCGGCGGAGTTAGCACAGATACGCAGTATTTT,CASSVGVGGVSTDTQYF
TRBV11-3,NA,NA,TRBJ1-1,TGTGCCAGCGCCGGAGAGGATTTAGTAGCTTTCTTT,CASAGEDLVAFF
TRBV6-5,NA,NA,TRBJ2-7,TGTGCCAGCAGTTACGGGCTTAGCGGAGCCTACGAGCAGTACTTC,CASSYGLSGAYEQYF
TRBV19,NA,NA,TRBJ1-3,TGTGCCAGTAGTAGAAGCTTTGACTCTGGAAACACCATATATTTT,CASSRSFDSGNTIYF
TRBV6-6,NA,TRBD2,TRBJ2-5,TGTGCCAGTCAGACTAGCGGGTACCAAGAGACCCAGTACTTC,CASQTSGYQETQYF
TRBV5-6,NA,TRBD1,TRBJ2-1,TGTGCCAGCAGCTTGAAGGGACAGGGGGTCCGGGATGAGCAGTTCTTC,CASSLKGQGVRDEQFF
TRBV21-1,NA,NA,TRBJ2-7,TGTGCCAGCAGCAACCCAGCGGGCACCTACGAGCAGTACTTC,CASSNPAGTYEQYF
TRBV5-1,NA,NA,TRBJ1-1,TGCGCCAGCAGCTTGGTTGCGGGAAGGGGTACTGAAGCTTTCTTT,CASSLVAGRGTEAFF
TRBV6-1,NA,NA,TRBJ2-1,TGTGCCAGCAGTGAGACTAGAACAAGCAATGAGCAGTTCTTC,CASSETRTSNEQFF
TRBV28,NA,TRBD1,TRBJ2-7,TGTGCCAGCAGTTTAGGGCAGGGGGAAATCTACGAGCAGTACTTC,CASSLGQGEIYEQYF
TRBV7-3,NA,TRBD1,TRBJ1-2,TGTGCCAGCAGTCCAGGGACAGGGCGAGGCTACACCTTC,CASSPGTGRGYTF
TRBV30,NA,NA,TRBJ2-3,TGTGCCTGGAGTGTCCGGGACACCCCTATAGATACGCAGTATTTT,CAWSVRDTPIDTQYF
TRBV5-4,once,TRBD2,TRBJ2-3,TGTGCCAGCAGCCCCGGACTAGTAGTCGATACGCAGTATTTT,CASSPGLVVDTQYF